The present TCR beta chain was sequenced within a study of blood T cell repertoires in COVID-19. Background on the study: T cells, B-cell-depleted T cells, or PBMCs provided the cDNA or gDNA that served as material.

CDR1 MRHNA and CDR2 SNTAGT come from the germline V gene. Germline trimming cut 5 bases from V and 8 bases from J; bases unmatched to any gene: 11. The CDR3 has 16 residues. Method: immunoSEQ multiplex PCR; TCRdb's copy keeps in-frame clones and lacks some. Altogether around 220,000 clones are present, around 87% being singletons, with the ten largest covering approximately 15%. Researchers sorted participants into cohorts using their self-reported clinical history. Sequenced: PBMCs or T cells enriched from blood (not recorded which). The receptor's source is a man aged 25-40 years who had been exposed to COVID-19. This chain links TRBV6-4 with TRBJ2-1; TRBD1 matches 11 bases. Here the CDR3 DNA reads TGTGCCAGCAGTAAACATCCGGGACAGGGGGTCTATGAGCAGTTCTTC. The encoded protein is CASSKHPGQGVYEQFF.